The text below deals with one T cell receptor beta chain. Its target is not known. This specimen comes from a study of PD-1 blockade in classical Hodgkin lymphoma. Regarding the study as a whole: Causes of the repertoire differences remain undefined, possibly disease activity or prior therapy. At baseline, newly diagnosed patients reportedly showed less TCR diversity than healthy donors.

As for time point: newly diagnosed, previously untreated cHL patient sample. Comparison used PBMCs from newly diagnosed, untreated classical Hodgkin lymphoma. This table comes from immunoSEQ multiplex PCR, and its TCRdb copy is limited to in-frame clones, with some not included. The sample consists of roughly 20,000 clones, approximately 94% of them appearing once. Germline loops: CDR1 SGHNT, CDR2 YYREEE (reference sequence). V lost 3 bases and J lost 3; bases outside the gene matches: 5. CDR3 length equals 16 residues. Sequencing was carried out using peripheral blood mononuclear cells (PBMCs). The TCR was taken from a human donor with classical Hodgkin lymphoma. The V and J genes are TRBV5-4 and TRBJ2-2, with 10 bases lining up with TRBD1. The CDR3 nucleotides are TGTGCCAGCAGCTGGGGACAGGGGATCTACACCGGGGAGCTGTTTTTT. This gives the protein CASSWGQGIYTGELFF.